This T cell receptor beta chain was sequenced for a study of CD8 T cells in ankylosing spondylitis. Each CDR3 protein gets one entry after TCRdb re-called the 5' RACE reads with MiXCR. The sample consists of 700,000 or so distinct CDR3 sequences, under 20% of them appearing once. This clonotype was seen more than once but under ten times. The antigen remains undetermined. Study-wide points: A TCR beta motif of several highly homologous variants seemed to mark ankylosing spondylitis blood. Before this, some motif variants had been reported in reactive arthritis synovial fluid and blood. Reported data indicate significant enrichment of disease-linked clones within matched ankylosing spondylitis synovial fluid.

This receptor was identified in a male donor with ankylosing spondylitis. Specimen: blood, either unsorted or a sorted T cell fraction (not recorded which).

The CDR3 DNA sequence: TGCGCCAGCAGCTCCCCAGCTAGCGGGCGCTCCTACGAGCAGTACTTC. Its translation: CASSSPASGRSYEQYF. This sequence joins TRBV5-1 and TRBJ2-7, with 8 bases matching TRBD2. The junction had 8 bases not matched to a gene; V was cut back by 3 bases and J by 0 bases. The germline V gene has CDR1 SGHRS and CDR2 YFSETQ. The CDR3 totals 16 residues.